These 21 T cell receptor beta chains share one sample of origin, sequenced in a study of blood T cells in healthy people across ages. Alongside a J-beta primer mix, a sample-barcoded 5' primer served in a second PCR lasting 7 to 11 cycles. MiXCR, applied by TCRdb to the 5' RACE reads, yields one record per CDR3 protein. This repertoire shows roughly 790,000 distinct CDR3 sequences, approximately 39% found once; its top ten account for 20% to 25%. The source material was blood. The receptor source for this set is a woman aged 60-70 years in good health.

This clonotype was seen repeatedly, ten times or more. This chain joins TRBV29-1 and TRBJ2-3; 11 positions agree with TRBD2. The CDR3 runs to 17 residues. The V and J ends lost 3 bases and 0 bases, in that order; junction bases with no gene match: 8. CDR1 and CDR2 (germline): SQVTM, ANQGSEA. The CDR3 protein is CSVDHLAGGKSTDTQYF. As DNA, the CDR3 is TGCAGCGTTGACCATCTAGCGGGAGGCAAAAGCACAGATACGCAGTATTTT.

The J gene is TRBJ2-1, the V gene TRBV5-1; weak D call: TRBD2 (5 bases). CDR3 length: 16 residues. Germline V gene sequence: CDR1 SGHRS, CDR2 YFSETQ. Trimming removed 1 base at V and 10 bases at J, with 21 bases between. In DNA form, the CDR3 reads TGCGCCAGCAGCTTGTCCATGACTACCCCTACCTACGAGCAGTTCTTC. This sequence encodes CASSLSMTTPTYEQFF.

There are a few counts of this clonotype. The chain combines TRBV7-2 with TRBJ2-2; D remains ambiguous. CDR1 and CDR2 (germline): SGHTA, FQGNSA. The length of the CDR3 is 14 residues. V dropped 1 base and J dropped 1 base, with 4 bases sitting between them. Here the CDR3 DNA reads TGTGCCAGCAGCTTAGATTGGAACACCGGGGAGCTGTTTTTT. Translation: CASSLDWNTGELFF.

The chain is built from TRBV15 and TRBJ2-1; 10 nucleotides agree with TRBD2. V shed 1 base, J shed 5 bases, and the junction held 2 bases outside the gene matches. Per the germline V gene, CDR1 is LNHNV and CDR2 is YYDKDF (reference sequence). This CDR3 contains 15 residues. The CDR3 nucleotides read TGTGCCACCAGCAGAGTAACTAGCGGGGACAATGAGCAGTTCTTC. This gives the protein CATSRVTSGDNEQFF.

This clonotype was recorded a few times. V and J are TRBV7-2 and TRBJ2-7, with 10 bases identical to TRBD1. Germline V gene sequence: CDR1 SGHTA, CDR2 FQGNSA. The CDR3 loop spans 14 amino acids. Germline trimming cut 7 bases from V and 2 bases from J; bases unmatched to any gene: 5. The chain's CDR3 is CASNGQGEPYEQYF. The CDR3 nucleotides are TGTGCCAGCAACGGACAGGGGGAACCCTACGAGCAGTACTTC. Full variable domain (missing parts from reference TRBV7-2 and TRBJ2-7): GAGVSQSPSNKVTEKGKDVELRCDPISGHTALYWYRQSLGQGLEFLIYFQGNSAPDKSGLPSDRFSAERTGGSVSTLTIQRTQQEDSAVYLCASNGQGEPYEQYFGPGTRLTVT.

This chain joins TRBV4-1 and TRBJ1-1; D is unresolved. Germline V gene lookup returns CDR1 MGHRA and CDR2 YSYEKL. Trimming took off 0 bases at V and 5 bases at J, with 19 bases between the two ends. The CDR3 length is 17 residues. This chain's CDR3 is CASSQEEGRPSSTEAFF. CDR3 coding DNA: TGCGCCAGCAGCCAAGAAGAGGGTCGTCCCAGTAGTACTGAAGCTTTCTTT.

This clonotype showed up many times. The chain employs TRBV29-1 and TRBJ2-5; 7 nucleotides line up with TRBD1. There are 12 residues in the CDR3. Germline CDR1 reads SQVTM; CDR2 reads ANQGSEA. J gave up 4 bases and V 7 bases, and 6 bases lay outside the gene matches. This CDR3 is CSETGLGETQYF. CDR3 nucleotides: TGCAGCGAGACAGGGTTGGGAGAGACCCAGTACTTC. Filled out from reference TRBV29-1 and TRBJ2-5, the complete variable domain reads SAVISQKPSRDICQRGTSLTIQCQVDSQVTMMFWYRQQPGQSLTLIATANQGSEATYESGFVIDKFPISRPNLTFSTLTVSNMSPEDSSIYLCSETGLGETQYFGPGTRLLVL.

CDR3 in DNA: TGCAGCGTCACGCGACTAGCGGGAGGACCGAACACCGGGGAGCTGTTTTTT. Translating gives CSVTRLAGGPNTGELFF. This rearrangement joins TRBV29-1 to TRBJ2-2; 13 bases are shared with TRBD2. Germline trimming cut 6 bases from V and 0 bases from J; bases unmatched to any gene: 7. The CDR3 contains 17 residues. CDR1 is SQVTM and CDR2 is ANQGSEA in the germline V gene.

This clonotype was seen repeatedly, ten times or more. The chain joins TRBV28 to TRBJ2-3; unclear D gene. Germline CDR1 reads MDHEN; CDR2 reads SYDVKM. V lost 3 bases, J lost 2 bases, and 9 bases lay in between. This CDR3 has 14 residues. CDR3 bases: TGTGCCAGCAGTTTCGGTGGCCCCACAGATACGCAGTATTTT. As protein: CASSFGGPTDTQYF.

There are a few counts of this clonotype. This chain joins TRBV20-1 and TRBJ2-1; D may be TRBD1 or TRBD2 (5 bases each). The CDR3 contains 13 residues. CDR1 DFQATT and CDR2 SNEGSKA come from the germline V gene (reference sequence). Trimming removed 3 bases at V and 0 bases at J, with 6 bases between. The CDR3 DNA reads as TGCAGTGCTAGGGGGGTCTCCTACAATGAGCAGTTCTTC. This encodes CSARGVSYNEQFF.

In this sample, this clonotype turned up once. CDR3 amino acids: CASSRLDTQYF. The CDR3 DNA follows: TGTGCCAGCAGTCGACTTGATACGCAGTATTTT. The rearrangement links TRBV6-2 or TRBV6-3 to TRBJ2-3; D uncertain. V lost 5 bases and J 6 bases, leaving 6 bases between the germline ends. The CDR3 totals 11 residues. The germline CDR1 and CDR2 sequences are MNHEY and SVGEGT.

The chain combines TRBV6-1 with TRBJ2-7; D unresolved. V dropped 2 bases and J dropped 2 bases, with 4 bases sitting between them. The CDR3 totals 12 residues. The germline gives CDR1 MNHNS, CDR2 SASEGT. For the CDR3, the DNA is TGTGCCAGCAGTGAACAGGCCTACGAGCAGTACTTC. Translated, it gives CASSEQAYEQYF.

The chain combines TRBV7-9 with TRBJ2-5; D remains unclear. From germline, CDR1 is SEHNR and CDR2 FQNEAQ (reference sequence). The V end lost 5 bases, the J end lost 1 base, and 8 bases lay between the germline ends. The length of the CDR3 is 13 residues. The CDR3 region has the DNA TGTGCCAGCAGCCCATACGGCCAAGAGACCCAGTACTTC. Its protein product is CASSPYGQETQYF.

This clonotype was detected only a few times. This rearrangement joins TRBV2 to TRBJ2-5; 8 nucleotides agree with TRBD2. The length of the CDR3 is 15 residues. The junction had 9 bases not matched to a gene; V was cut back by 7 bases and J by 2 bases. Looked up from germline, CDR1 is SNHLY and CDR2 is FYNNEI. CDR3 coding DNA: TGTGCCAGCACTTTTAGCGGGACGCCTCAAGAGACCCAGTACTTC. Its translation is CASTFSGTPQETQYF.

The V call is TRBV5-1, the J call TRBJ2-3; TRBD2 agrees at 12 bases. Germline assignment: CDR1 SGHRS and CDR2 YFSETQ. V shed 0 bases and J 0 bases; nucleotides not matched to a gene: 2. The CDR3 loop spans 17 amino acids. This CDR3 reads CASSLGLAGASTDTQYF. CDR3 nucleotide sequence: TGCGCCAGCAGCTTGGGACTAGCGGGGGCAAGCACAGATACGCAGTATTTT. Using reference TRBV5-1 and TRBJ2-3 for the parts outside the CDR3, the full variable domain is KAGVTQTPRYLIKTRGQQVTLSCSPISGHRSVSWYQQTPGQGLQFLFEYFSETQRNKGNFPGRFSGRQFSNSRSEMNVSTLELGDSALYLCASSLGLAGASTDTQYFGPGTRLTVL.

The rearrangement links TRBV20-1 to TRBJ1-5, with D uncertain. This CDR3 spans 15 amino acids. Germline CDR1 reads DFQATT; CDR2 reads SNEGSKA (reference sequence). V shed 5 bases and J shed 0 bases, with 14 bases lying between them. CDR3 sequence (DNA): TGCAGTGCTCTTGAGCTACGCAATAGCAATCAGCCCCAGCATTTT. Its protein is CSALELRNSNQPQHF.

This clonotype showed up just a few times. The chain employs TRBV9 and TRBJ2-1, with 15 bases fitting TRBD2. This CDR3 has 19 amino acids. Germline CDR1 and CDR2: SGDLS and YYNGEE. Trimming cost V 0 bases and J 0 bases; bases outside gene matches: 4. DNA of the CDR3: TGTGCCAGCAGCGTAGCGGGGACTAGCGGGGGGACCTCCTACAATGAGCAGTTCTTC. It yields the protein CASSVAGTSGGTSYNEQFF.

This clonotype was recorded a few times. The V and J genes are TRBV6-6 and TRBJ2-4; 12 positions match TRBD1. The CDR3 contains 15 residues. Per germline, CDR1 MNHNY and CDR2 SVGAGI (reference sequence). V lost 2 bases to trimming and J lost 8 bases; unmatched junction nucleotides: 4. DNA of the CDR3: TGTGCCAGCAGTTACCCGGGACAGGGGGCTGACATTCAGTACTTC. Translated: CASSYPGQGADIQYF.

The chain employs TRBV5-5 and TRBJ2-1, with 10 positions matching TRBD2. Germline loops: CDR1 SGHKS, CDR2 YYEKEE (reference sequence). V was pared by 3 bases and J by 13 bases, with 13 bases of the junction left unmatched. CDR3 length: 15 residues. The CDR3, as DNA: TGTGCCAGCAGCTCTCCGGGACTAGCGATCGAGACCCAGTTCTTC. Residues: CASSSPGLAIETQFF.

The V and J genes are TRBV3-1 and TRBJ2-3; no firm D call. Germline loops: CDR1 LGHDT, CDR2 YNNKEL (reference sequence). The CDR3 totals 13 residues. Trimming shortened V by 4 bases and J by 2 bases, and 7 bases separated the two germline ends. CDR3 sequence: CASSPPDTDTQYF. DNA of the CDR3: TGTGCCAGCAGCCCCCCGGACACAGATACGCAGTATTTT.

The CDR3 DNA reads TGTGCCAGCAGCTTGGCCTTTCGGCAGTTCTTC. The encoded protein is CASSLAFRQFF. This rearrangement joins TRBV5-6 to TRBJ2-1; D is uncertain. The germline CDR1 and CDR2 sequences are SGHDT and YYEEEE. V was shortened by 0 bases and J by 12 bases, with 7 bases between the two germline ends. The CDR3 has 11 residues.